The 8 T cell receptor beta chains reported below all come from one sample, sequenced in a study of cytomegalovirus exposure and HLA in healthy donors. The assay was immunoSEQ multiplex PCR, and TCRdb's table has in-frame clones only and misses some. The data hold around 250,000 clones, with around 90% observed a single time. Sequenced sample: PBMCs. These receptors were taken from a woman under 30 in good health and CMV-seronegative.

The rearrangement joins TRBV5-1 to TRBJ2-7, with 8 bases identical to TRBD1. The CDR3 totals 15 residues. The germline CDR1 and CDR2 sequences are SGHRS and YFSETQ. V dropped 0 bases and J dropped 3; count of bases not matched to a gene: 5. DNA of the CDR3: TGCGCCAGCAGCTTGGCAGGGGGCGAAATCTACGAGCAGTACGTC. Translation: CASSLAGGEIYEQYV.

This chain connects TRBV10-3 to TRBJ2-7; 7 bases fit TRBD1. The trim removed 4 bases at V and 5 bases at J, leaving 2 bases unmatched. This CDR3 comprises 12 residues. Germline CDR1 and CDR2: ENHRY and SYGVKD. CDR3 in DNA: TGTGCCATCAGTGCTACAGGGGACGAGCAGTACGTC. This encodes CAISATGDEQYV.

The V call is TRBV28, the J call TRBJ2-6, with 10 bases lining up with TRBD1. Trimming at V came to 6 bases and at J to 3 bases, leaving 8 bases not matched to a gene. The CDR3 runs 17 residues. CDR1 is MDHEN, CDR2 SYDVKM, per germline. The CDR3 bases are TGTGCCAGCAGGTATGCCGACAGGGGGCGTGGGGCCAACGTCCTGACTTTC. Its translation: CASRYADRGRGANVLTF.

The chain employs TRBV5-6 and TRBJ1-2; the match to TRBD1 covers 7 bases. J gave up 4 bases and V 6 bases, and 6 bases lay outside the gene matches. This CDR3 contains 13 residues. Germline-derived CDR1 and CDR2 are SGHDT and YYEEEE. The CDR3 sequence: CASKTGSVYGYTF. CDR3 coding DNA: TGTGCCAGCAAGACAGGGTCGGTCTATGGCTACACCTTC.

The chain links TRBV4-1 to TRBJ1-1; tentative D call: TRBD1 (6 bases). The CDR3 length is 18 residues. The V end lost 8 bases, the J end lost 4 bases, and 29 bases lay between the germline ends. CDR1 is MGHRA, CDR2 YSYEKL, per germline. The CDR3 DNA reads TGCGCCAGCTCGTTTAAGGCGACCCAGGGGAGTCGAATCACTGAAGCTTTCTTT. Amino acid sequence: CASSFKATQGSRITEAFF.

This chain uses TRBV7-8 with TRBJ2-7, with 12 bases aligning to TRBD2. V shed 5 bases and J 0 bases; nucleotides not matched to a gene: 8. The V gene's germline CDR1 is SGHVS and CDR2 FQNEAQ. The CDR3 length is 17 residues. Here the CDR3 DNA reads TGTGCCAGCAGCCCCCGACTAGCGGGGGATAGCTCCTACGAGCAGTACGTC. Translated: CASSPRLAGDSSYEQYV.

This clone came up once. The rearrangement uses TRBV11-2 and TRBJ2-5; the D gene is possibly TRBD2 (6 bases). Germline assignment: CDR1 SGHAT and CDR2 FQNNGV. This CDR3 is 14 amino acids long. With 3 bases removed from V and 2 bases from J, the gap between germline ends came to 10 bases. CDR3 amino acids: CASSLLTSQETQYF. The CDR3 DNA is TGTGCCAGCAGCTTGCTGACTAGTCAAGAGACCCAGTACTTC.

V usage is TRBV2 and J usage is TRBJ1-1; TRBD1 aligns across 10 bases. The V segment lost 3 bases and the J segment 7 bases; nucleotides outside the gene matches: 8. CDR1 and CDR2 from the germline V gene are SNHLY and FYNNEI. The CDR3 extends over 15 amino acids. The DNA of the CDR3 is TGTGCCAGCAGTGACTTGGGACAGGGGCTCGGTGAAGCTTTCTTT. It yields the protein CASSDLGQGLGEAFF.